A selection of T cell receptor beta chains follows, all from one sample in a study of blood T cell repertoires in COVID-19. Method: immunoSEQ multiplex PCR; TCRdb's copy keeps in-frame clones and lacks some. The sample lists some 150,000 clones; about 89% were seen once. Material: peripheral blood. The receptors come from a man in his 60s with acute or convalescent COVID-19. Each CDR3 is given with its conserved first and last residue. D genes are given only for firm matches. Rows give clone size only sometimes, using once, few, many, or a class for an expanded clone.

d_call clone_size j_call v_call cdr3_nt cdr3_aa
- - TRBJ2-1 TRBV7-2 TGTGCCAGCCATGGGGCACAGGGAAGAGGAGACAATGAGCAGTTCTTC CASHGAQGRGDNEQFF
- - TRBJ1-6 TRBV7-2 TGTGCCAGCAGCCCACAGGGTTTTAATTCACCCCTCCACTTT CASSPQGFNSPLHF
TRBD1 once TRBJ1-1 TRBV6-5 TGTGCCAGCAGACCTTCGACAGGGGTTACTGAAGCTTTCTTT CASRPSTGVTEAFF
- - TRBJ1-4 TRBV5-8 TGTGCCAGCAGCTTCCAGTTTGCAAAACTGTTTTTT CASSFQFAKLFF
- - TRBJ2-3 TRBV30 TGTGCCTGGAGTTTACCCAGTGCAGATACGCAGTATTTT CAWSLPSADTQYF
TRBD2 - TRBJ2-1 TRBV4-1 TGCGCCAGCAGCGATGGACTAGCGGGGGCCAGGGCACGGTTCTTC CASSDGLAGARARFF
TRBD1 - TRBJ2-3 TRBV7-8 TGTGCCAGCAGCTTAGTAGGGGGCGACAGAACCTCTAGCACAGATACGCAGTATTTT CASSLVGGDRTSSTDTQYF
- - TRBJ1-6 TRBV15 TGTGCCACCACCGGACAACATAATTCACCCCTCCACTTT CATTGQHNSPLHF
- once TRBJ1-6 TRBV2 TGTGCCAGCAGTGAGGAGAATTCACCCCTCCACTTT CASSEENSPLHF
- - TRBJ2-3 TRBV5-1 TGCGCCAGCAGCCTTGGGAGGAGGGAGGACTACACAGATACGCAGTATTTT CASSLGRREDYTDTQYF
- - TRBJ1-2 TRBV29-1 TGCAGCGTTGTCTCTGGGGAGGCCGGAGGCTATGGCTACACCTTC CSVVSGEAGGYGYTF
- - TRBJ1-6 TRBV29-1 TGCAGCGTTGTAGAGGGCGCATATAATTCACCCCTCCACTTT CSVVEGAYNSPLHF
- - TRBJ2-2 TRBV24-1 TGTGCCACCAGTCAAAGTCGGGGGACGAACACCGGGGAGCTGTTTTTT CATSQSRGTNTGELFF
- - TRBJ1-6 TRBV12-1 TGTGCCAGCAGCAGGACGCTGGGAGGCTCCTATAATTCACCCCTCCACTTT CASSRTLGGSYNSPLHF
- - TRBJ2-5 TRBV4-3 TGCGCCAGCAGCCAAGTACAGAGACAAGAGACCCAGTACTTC CASSQVQRQETQYF
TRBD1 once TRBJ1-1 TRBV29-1 TGCAGCGCTTACCGGGACAGCCGAACTGAAGCTTTCTTT CSAYRDSRTEAFF
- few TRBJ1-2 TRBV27 TGTGCCAGCAGTTTTTCTGCTACTAACTATGGCTACACCTTC CASSFSATNYGYTF
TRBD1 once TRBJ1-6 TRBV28 TGTGCCAGCAGCTCGCAGGGGGTGCCCCATAATTCACCCCTCCACTTT CASSSQGVPHNSPLHF
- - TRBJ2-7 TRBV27 TGTGCCAGTTGGGATTCAGGGGGGAGCTCCTACGAGCAGTACTTC CASWDSGGSSYEQYF
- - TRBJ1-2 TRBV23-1 TGCGCCAGCAGTCAATTTGAGGGAAGCTATGGCTACACCTTC CASSQFEGSYGYTF